Below, 16 T cell receptor beta chains from the same sample are listed, as sequenced in a study of cytomegalovirus exposure and HLA in healthy donors. PCR involved 60 Vbeta and 13 Jbeta primers. Repertoires were generated with immunoSEQ multiplex PCR, while TCRdb's copy carries only in-frame clones and drops some. This sample yields about 170,000 clones, of which approximately 84% are seen a single time; under 6% belongs to the top ten. Sequenced material: PBMCs. The source is a woman in her 50s in good health and CMV-seropositive.

This chain joins TRBV21-1 and TRBJ2-3; the D call in the table, TRBD1, was not verified against the DNA. TRBV21-1 is classified as a pseudogene. This CDR3 region has 17 residues. The CDR3 is CASSKAVGRGRTDTQYF. The DNA for the CDR3 is TGTGCCAGCAGCAAAGCGGTCGGCAGGGGGAGGACAGATACGCAGTATTTT.

The genes are TRBV7-3 and TRBJ1-3; possible D gene TRBD1, 5 bases. Germline V gene sequence: CDR1 SGHTA, CDR2 FQGTGA. V dropped 4 bases and J dropped 3 bases, with 13 bases sitting between them. This CDR3 has 15 amino acids. The CDR3 loop reads CASSSTSGFGNTIYF. As DNA, the CDR3 is TGTGCCAGCAGCTCTACTTCAGGGTTTGGAAACACCATATATTTT.

This clone was seen a handful of times. The gene calls are TRBV6-1 and TRBJ2-5; the D is unclear. CDR1 and CDR2 (germline): MNHNS, SASEGT. V lost 0 bases and J lost 4, with 15 bases in between. The CDR3 totals 16 residues. CDR3 nucleotide sequence: TGTGCCAGCAGTGAAGCGGCTAGTAGTCCGTCAGAGACCCAGTACTTC. Residues: CASSEAASSPSETQYF.

The chain couples TRBV10-3 to TRBJ2-5; 7 bases align to TRBD1. This CDR3 contains 12 residues. Germline assignment: CDR1 ENHRY and CDR2 SYGVKD. The ends lost 5 bases at V and 11 bases at J; junction bases unmatched: 8. The CDR3 DNA follows: TGTGCCATCAGTCCACAGGGGTGGGAGCAGTACTTC. It yields the protein CAISPQGWEQYF.

V usage is TRBV2 and J usage is TRBJ1-2; D not resolved. CDR3 size: 11 residues. Germline loops: CDR1 SNHLY, CDR2 FYNNEI. V dropped 2 bases and J dropped 7 bases, with 5 bases sitting between them. CDR3 region: CASSERGGYTF. The CDR3 region has the DNA TGTGCCAGCAGTGAACGGGGTGGCTACACCTTC. The whole variable domain, remainder taken from reference TRBV2 and TRBJ1-2, is EPEVTQTPSHQVTQMGQEVILRCVPISNHLYFYWYRQILGQKVEFLVSFYNNEISEKSEIFDDQFSVERPDGSNFTLKIRSTKLEDSAMYFCASSERGGYTFGSGTRLTVV.

The V gene is TRBV7-3, the J gene TRBJ2-5; D gene ambiguous. Germline V gives CDR1 SGHTA, CDR2 FQGTGA. V lost 0 bases to trimming and J lost 5 bases, with 7 bases between them. The length of the CDR3 is 13 residues. The CDR3 nucleotides read TGTGCCAGCAGCTTAACCTTCGTCGAGACCCAGTACTTC. Translated, it gives CASSLTFVETQYF.

The V gene is TRBV18, the J gene TRBJ2-7; perhaps TRBD1 as D (6 bases). CDR3 length: 13 residues. Trimming stripped 3 bases from V and 5 bases from J, with 11 bases between. CDR1 is KGHSH and CDR2 is LQKENI in the germline V gene. The CDR3: CASSPAQGNEQYF. The CDR3 DNA sequence: TGTGCCAGCTCACCCGCTCAGGGGAACGAGCAGTACTTC.

V and J are TRBV27 and TRBJ2-4, with TRBD1 identical over 7 bases. CDR3 length: 13 amino acids. V trimming: 5 bases; J trimming: 5 bases; junction bases outside the gene matches: 3. Germline V gives CDR1 MNHEY, CDR2 SMNVEV (reference sequence). The CDR3 spells CASSMTGQNIQYF. CDR3 bases: TGTGCCAGCAGTATGACAGGGCAAAACATTCAGTACTTC.

The chain carries TRBV7-9 and TRBJ2-5; 13 bases are a match to TRBD2. Looked up from germline, CDR1 is SEHNR and CDR2 is FQNEAQ (reference sequence). V gave up 5 bases and J gave up 2 bases; unmatched junction bases: 5. The CDR3 length is 16 residues. The DNA of the CDR3 is TGTGCCAGCAGCCTCCTGGGACTAGCGGGACAAGAGACCCAGTACTTC. It yields the protein CASSLLGLAGQETQYF.

This clone came up once. The chain employs TRBV6-4 and TRBJ2-2, with a weak D call TRBD2 (6 bases). V gave up 6 bases and J gave up 8 bases, with 16 bases separating them. CDR3 size: 14 residues. Germline CDR1 is MRHNA and CDR2 is SNTAGT. The CDR3 DNA is TGTGCCAGCAGGGAGGGGCCTTCCATGGGGGAGCTGTTTTTT. It is translated as CASREGPSMGELFF.

The sample holds a few counts of this clone. The rearrangement joins TRBV6-5 to TRBJ1-5, with 9 bases lining up with TRBD1. V lost 6 bases to trimming and J lost 3 bases; unmatched junction nucleotides: 6. There are 15 residues in the CDR3. Germline V gene lookup returns CDR1 MNHEY and CDR2 SVGAGI. The CDR3 DNA is TGTGCCAGCAGAGGGGACAGGGCTCCCAATCAGCCCCAGCATTTT. Translation gives CASRGDRAPNQPQHF.

The chain has TRBV28 and TRBJ1-2, with D maybe TRBD1 (6 bases). The germline gives CDR1 MDHEN, CDR2 SYDVKM. The CDR3 has 14 residues. Deletions cut 11 bases from V and 7 bases from J, with 23 bases between. The CDR3 here is CAAREQGSVRGYTF. CDR3 in DNA: TGTGCCGCGAGGGAGCAGGGGAGTGTGCGTGGCTACACCTTC.

This chain links TRBV15 with TRBJ2-2, with D maybe TRBD2 (6 bases). Trimming removed 3 bases at V and 5 bases at J, with 13 bases between. The CDR3 contains 15 residues. Germline CDR1 reads LNHNV; CDR2 reads YYDKDF (reference sequence). The CDR3 loop reads CATSSSGTLTGELFF. In nucleotides, the CDR3 is TGTGCCACCAGCAGTTCCGGGACTCTTACCGGGGAGCTGTTTTTT.

The rearrangement links TRBV19 to TRBJ1-5; no definite D call. The germline V gene encodes CDR1 LNHDA and CDR2 SQIVND (reference sequence). This CDR3 spans 15 amino acids. V was trimmed by 7 bases and J by 0 bases, leaving 13 bases between them. The CDR3 is CASTVYFYSNQPQHF. The CDR3 DNA reads TGTGCCAGTACGGTTTATTTCTATAGCAATCAGCCCCAGCATTTT.

The chain employs TRBV29-1 and TRBJ2-7; TRBD1 might be the D (5 bases). CDR1 SQVTM and CDR2 ANQGSEA come from the germline V gene. V lost 0 bases, J lost 6 bases, and 12 bases lay in between. The CDR3 totals 13 residues. The CDR3 coding sequence is TGCAGCGTTGAAGAGGACGTTGGGGCCGAGCAGTACTTC. It codes for CSVEEDVGAEQYF.

The V call is TRBV7-2, the J call TRBJ1-2; 8 nucleotides line up with TRBD1. The germline V gene has CDR1 SGHTA and CDR2 FQGNSA. The ends lost 4 bases at V and 2 bases at J; junction bases unmatched: 9. The CDR3 runs 16 residues. The CDR3 spells CASSSPSGTGNYGYTF. In nucleotides, the CDR3 is TGTGCCAGCAGCTCCCCATCCGGGACAGGAAACTATGGCTACACCTTC.